The 30 T cell receptor beta chains presented below share a single source sample, sequenced in a study of shared clonotypes between healthy human individuals. Naive CD8 cells were CD45RO-negative, positively selected for CCR7, excluding terminally differentiated effector memory CD45RA+ cells. Clones were read by immunoSEQ multiplex PCR, and TCRdb kept only the in-frame ones, dropping some. The repertoire has 1.5 million to 2.5 million clones, about 95% of them found once; the top ten carry more than 0.95%. Sequenced: naive CD8+ T cells sorted from blood. The receptors were sampled from a man between 18 and 29 years old in good health.

The CDR3 nucleotides are TGTGCCAGCAGCCCCCAGGAGACTAGCGGTGGCTTACACTCCTACGAGCAGTACTTC. Residues: CASSPQETSGGLHSYEQYF. The genes are TRBV7-9 and TRBJ2-7, with 9 positions matching TRBD2. The CDR3 runs 19 residues. Trimming at V came to 5 bases and at J to 0 bases, leaving 17 bases not matched to a gene. Germline V gene sequence: CDR1 SEHNR, CDR2 FQNEAQ (reference sequence).

This chain joins TRBV10-1 and TRBJ2-3, with D possibly called TRBD1 or TRBD2 (5 bases each). The CDR3 extends over 15 amino acids. Trimming removed 0 bases from V and 2 bases from J, with 9 bases in between. Looked up from germline, CDR1 is WNHNN and CDR2 is SYGVQD (reference sequence). This chain's CDR3 is CASSESVGATDTQYF. In DNA, the CDR3 is TGCGCCAGCAGTGAGTCAGTCGGGGCCACAGATACGCAGTATTTT.

The chain links TRBV7-9 to TRBJ1-6, with TRBD1 as a possible D gene (6 bases). Trimming removed 1 base at V and 7 bases at J, with 11 bases between. The CDR3 has 15 residues. From germline, CDR1 is SEHNR and CDR2 FQNEAQ (reference sequence). CDR3 DNA: TGTGCCAGCAGCTTAGTATCCGGACAGAATTCACCCCTCCACTTT. Translated: CASSLVSGQNSPLHF. The full variable domain, rest sourced from reference TRBV7-9 and TRBJ1-6, is DTGVSQNPRHKITKRGQNVTFRCDPISEHNRLYWYRQTLGQGPEFLTYFQNEAQLEKSRLLSDRFSAERPKGSFSTLEIQRTEQGDSAMYLCASSLVSGQNSPLHFGNGTRLTVT.

CDR3: CASSLGRESSYEQYF. The CDR3 nucleotides are TGTGCCAGCAGCTTGGGCCGGGAGAGCTCCTACGAGCAGTACTTC. The chain joins TRBV5-4 to TRBJ2-7; D is possibly TRBD2 (6 bases). This CDR3 spans 15 amino acids. V was cut by 0 bases and J by 0 bases, with 10 bases left in between. Germline V lookup: CDR1 SGHNT, CDR2 YYREEE (reference sequence).

As for this clone: The same CDR3 also results from other DNA sequences found in this sample. This chain links TRBV27 with TRBJ2-1; D is unresolved. CDR3 length: 14 residues. Trimming took 2 bases from V and 5 from J, leaving 10 bases between them. The germline gives CDR1 MNHEY, CDR2 SMNVEV (reference sequence). CDR3 amino acids: CASSLRTPNNEQFF. The DNA for the CDR3 is TGTGCCAGCAGTTTACGCACACCCAACAATGAGCAGTTCTTC.

The chain employs TRBV6-5 and TRBJ1-6; TRBD1 matches 10 bases. This CDR3 has 15 amino acids. V lost 6 bases, J lost 7 bases, and 6 bases stayed unmatched. Germline V gene sequence: CDR1 MNHEY, CDR2 SVGAGI. CDR3 sequence (DNA): TGTGCCAGCAGAACGACAGGGGGCCCGAATTCACCCCTCCACTTT. Protein sequence: CASRTTGGPNSPLHF.

This clone has only one observation. V usage is TRBV28 and J usage is TRBJ2-3; 8 nucleotides match TRBD1. CDR1 and CDR2 from the germline V gene are MDHEN and SYDVKM. CDR3 size: 14 residues. V trimming: 4 bases; J trimming: 3 bases; junction bases outside the gene matches: 3. CDR3 sequence: CASSSDRETDTQYF. In DNA, the CDR3 is TGTGCCAGCAGTTCGGACAGGGAAACAGATACGCAGTATTTT. The full variable domain, completed using reference TRBV28 and TRBJ2-3, is DVKVTQSSRYLVKRTGEKVFLECVQDMDHENMFWYRQDPGLGLRLIYFSYDVKMKEKGDIPEGYSVSREKKERFSLILESASTNQTSMYLCASSSDRETDTQYFGPGTRLTVL.

This rearrangement joins TRBV11-2 to TRBJ1-5; D perhaps matches TRBD1 (5 bases). CDR3 size: 14 residues. Deletions cut 5 bases from V and 0 bases from J, with 8 bases between. Germline assignment: CDR1 SGHAT and CDR2 FQNNGV. The CDR3 protein is CASSIGDSNQPQHF. The CDR3 DNA reads as TGTGCCAGCAGCATAGGGGATAGCAATCAGCCCCAGCATTTT.

J is TRBJ2-3 and V is TRBV9; tentatively, D is TRBD1 (6 bases). There are 14 residues in the CDR3. From germline, CDR1 is SGDLS and CDR2 YYNGEE. V lost 0 bases to trimming and J lost 5 bases, with 10 bases between them. The DNA for the CDR3 is TGTGCCAGCAGCGTAGAGGGCAGGGGAGATACGCAGTATTTT. This gives the protein CASSVEGRGDTQYF.

The chain combines TRBV28 with TRBJ2-5; 7 bases are a match to TRBD1. With 4 bases clipped from V and 4 bases from J, the junction kept 9 bases outside the gene matches. This CDR3 is 15 amino acids long. Germline V gene lookup returns CDR1 MDHEN and CDR2 SYDVKM. The CDR3 DNA sequence: TGTGCCAGCAGTTATGTAGACAGGGCGGGAGAGACCCAGTACTTC. As protein: CASSYVDRAGETQYF.

The chain carries TRBV5-6 and TRBJ2-3; possibly TRBD1 for D (5 bases). V was clipped by 4 bases and J by 1 base, with 13 bases between them. The germline V gene encodes CDR1 SGHDT and CDR2 YYEEEE. The CDR3 runs 15 residues. DNA for the CDR3: TGTGCCAGCAGCGGGCTAAGGGGTGGCACAGATACGCAGTATTTT. This encodes CASSGLRGGTDTQYF.

The chain combines TRBV9 with TRBJ2-5; 9 bases map to TRBD2. This CDR3 has 14 amino acids. Germline values: CDR1 SGDLS, CDR2 YYNGEE. Germline trimming cut 5 bases from V and 1 base from J; bases unmatched to any gene: 3. Here the CDR3 reads CASSSSGIQETQYF. The DNA for the CDR3 is TGTGCCAGCAGTTCTAGCGGGATCCAAGAGACCCAGTACTTC.

This clone was detected once. The rearrangement uses TRBV25-1 and TRBJ2-2; no clear D gene. Trimming removed 4 bases from V and 6 bases from J, with 6 bases in between. CDR1 is MGHDK, CDR2 SYGVNS, per germline. This CDR3 spans 12 amino acids. As DNA, the CDR3 is TGTGCCAGCAGTGTCTTCCCCGGGGAGCTGTTTTTT. This encodes CASSVFPGELFF.

V gene TRBV9 combines with J gene TRBJ2-7; the D gene could be TRBD1 or TRBD2 (5 bases each). Germline V CDR1 and CDR2: SGDLS, YYNGEE. The V and J ends lost 3 bases and 5 bases respectively, with 12 bases between them. This CDR3 region has 13 residues. CDR3 residues: CASSEQGRDEQYF. The CDR3 DNA sequence: TGTGCCAGCAGCGAGCAGGGACGGGACGAGCAGTACTTC.

The chain joins TRBV27 to TRBJ2-3; TRBD1 matches 10 bases. The CDR3 length is 16 residues. V shed 3 bases and J 3 bases; nucleotides not matched to a gene: 6. The germline V gene encodes CDR1 MNHEY and CDR2 SMNVEV (reference sequence). The CDR3 DNA follows: TGTGCCAGCAGTTTTTTAATGGGACAGGGGACAGATACGCAGTATTTT. As protein: CASSFLMGQGTDTQYF.

The J gene is TRBJ2-7, the V gene TRBV5-6; 7 bases agree with TRBD1. Germline V gives CDR1 SGHDT, CDR2 YYEEEE. V lost 5 bases to trimming and J lost 4 bases; unmatched junction nucleotides: 6. There are 13 residues in the CDR3. Here the CDR3 reads CASRRGLDYEQYF. CDR3 bases: TGTGCCAGCAGGAGGGGGCTGGATTACGAGCAGTACTTC.

This chain joins TRBV27 and TRBJ2-3, with 9 bases matching TRBD1. Germline V CDR1 and CDR2: MNHEY, SMNVEV (reference sequence). Losses at the gene ends were 7 bases for V and 1 base for J; bases not matched to a gene: 9. The CDR3 consists of 16 residues. CDR3 amino acids: CASKLLRDRGTDTQYF. CDR3 DNA sequence: TGTGCCAGCAAACTTCTCCGGGACAGGGGCACAGATACGCAGTATTTT.

The chain recombines TRBV20-1 with TRBJ1-4; a weak D match, TRBD1 (5 bases). From germline, CDR1 is DFQATT and CDR2 SNEGSKA (reference sequence). The V gene lost 3 bases and the J gene lost 8 bases, with 7 bases spanning the gap. The CDR3 spans 11 residues. Written as DNA, the CDR3 is TGCAGTGCTAGGGGGGTGGAAAAACTGTTTTTT. Translated, it gives CSARGVEKLFF.

This rearrangement joins TRBV9 to TRBJ1-2; TRBD1 matches 12 bases. The CDR3 sequence is 19 residues long. CDR1 SGDLS and CDR2 YYNGEE come from the germline V gene. J was trimmed by 5 bases and V by 3 bases; bases with no gene match: 17. The CDR3 protein is CASSEPLRGQGAPRYGYTF. In DNA form, the CDR3 reads TGTGCCAGCAGCGAACCGCTTCGGGGACAGGGGGCGCCAAGGTATGGCTACACCTTC.

This chain joins TRBV2 and TRBJ2-3; 8 bases fit TRBD2. The ends lost 8 bases at V and 2 bases at J; junction bases unmatched: 6. Germline V gives CDR1 SNHLY, CDR2 FYNNEI. This CDR3 is 14 amino acids long. CDR3 nucleotide sequence: TGTGCCAGCTGGGCGGGGGGCGCCACAGATACGCAGTATTTT. It translates to CASWAGGATDTQYF. Using reference TRBV2 and TRBJ2-3 for the parts outside the CDR3, the full variable domain is EPEVTQTPSHQVTQMGQEVILRCVPISNHLYFYWYRQILGQKVEFLVSFYNNEISEKSEIFDDQFSVERPDGSNFTLKIRSTKLEDSAMYFCASWAGGATDTQYFGPGTRLTVL.

For this clone: The same CDR3 can be traced to other DNA sequences in this sample. The chain joins TRBV7-6 to TRBJ2-7; D not certain. Trimming shortened V by 2 bases and J by 2 bases, and 7 bases separated the two germline ends. The CDR3 loop spans 13 amino acids. Per germline, CDR1 SGHVS and CDR2 FNYEAQ. CDR3 in amino acids: CASSLNSAYEQYF. DNA for the CDR3: TGTGCCAGCAGCTTAAACTCGGCCTACGAGCAGTACTTC. Variable domain in full (rest from reference TRBV7-6 and TRBJ2-7): GAGVSQSPRYKVTKRGQDVALRCDPISGHVSLYWYRQALGQGPEFLTYFNYEAQQDKSGLPNDRFSAERPEGSISTLTIQRTEQRDSAMYRCASSLNSAYEQYFGPGTRLTVT.

This clone showed up just once. V is TRBV13 and J is TRBJ1-2, with D maybe TRBD1 (6 bases). CDR3 length: 18 residues. In germline, CDR1 is PRHDT, CDR2 FYEKMQ (reference sequence). V was pared by 3 bases and J by 4 bases, with 24 bases between. The CDR3 sequence: CASSLGAGLSSTSYGYTF. The CDR3 DNA is TGTGCCAGCAGCTTGGGGGCGGGCCTGTCCTCGACCTCCTATGGCTACACCTTC.

The CDR3 DNA reads TGTGCCAGCAGTTTACCGGGACTCTCCTACGAGCAGTACTTC. This encodes CASSLPGLSYEQYF. The chain links TRBV2 to TRBJ2-7, with D maybe TRBD2 (6 bases). Per germline, CDR1 SNHLY and CDR2 FYNNEI. CDR3 length: 14 amino acids. V lost 5 bases to trimming and J lost 0 bases, with 11 bases between them.

The chain has TRBV7-9 and TRBJ1-1, with a tentative D call TRBD1 (6 bases). CDR1 is SEHNR and CDR2 is FQNEAQ in the germline V gene (reference sequence). The CDR3 covers 15 residues. Trimming cost V 4 bases and J 0 bases, with 12 bases left between them. The CDR3 DNA is TGTGCCAGCAGCTACCCCCGGGACATGAACACTGAAGCTTTCTTT. Translating it yields CASSYPRDMNTEAFF. Using reference TRBV7-9 and TRBJ1-1 for the parts outside the CDR3, the full variable domain is DTGVSQNPRHKITKRGQNVTFRCDPISEHNRLYWYRQTLGQGPEFLTYFQNEAQLEKSRLLSDRFSAERPKGSFSTLEIQRTEQGDSAMYLCASSYPRDMNTEAFFGQGTRLTVV.

The chain uses TRBV18 and TRBJ2-7; 10 bases fit TRBD1. The CDR3 covers 16 residues. Per germline, CDR1 KGHSH and CDR2 LQKENI. Trimming at V came to 3 bases and at J to 3 bases, leaving 8 bases not matched to a gene. The CDR3 sequence is CASSPPPGQGDYEQYF. The CDR3 DNA is TGTGCCAGCTCACCTCCTCCCGGACAGGGGGACTACGAGCAGTACTTC.

The chain carries TRBV13 and TRBJ2-5; the match to TRBD2 covers 13 bases. This CDR3 spans 17 amino acids. J gave up 2 bases and V 5 bases, and 8 bases lay outside the gene matches. The germline V gene has CDR1 PRHDT and CDR2 FYEKMQ (reference sequence). The CDR3 region is CASSQTGLAGKQETQYF. The CDR3 region has the DNA TGTGCCAGCAGCCAAACGGGACTAGCGGGGAAACAAGAGACCCAGTACTTC.

CDR3 sequence reads: CASSEVRPGGRVGYNEQFF. CDR3 in DNA: TGTGCCAGCAGTGAAGTCCGGCCAGGGGGAAGGGTAGGATACAATGAGCAGTTCTTC. The chain is built from TRBV6-1 and TRBJ2-1; 7 bases line up with TRBD1. V was pared by 1 base and J by 4 bases, with 16 bases of the junction left unmatched. The CDR3 runs 19 residues. Per the germline V gene, CDR1 is MNHNS and CDR2 is SASEGT.

In DNA, the CDR3 is TGTGCCAGCAGTGTTAGCGGGGGGGTTTCTGAAGCTTTCTTT. Encoded protein: CASSVSGGVSEAFF. V and J are TRBV2 and TRBJ1-1; TRBD1 might be the D (5 bases). This CDR3 is built from 14 residues. V shed 4 bases and J shed 6 bases, with 15 bases lying between them. Germline V lookup: CDR1 SNHLY, CDR2 FYNNEI.

This chain uses TRBV7-9 with TRBJ1-4; 7 bases line up with TRBD1. Germline V CDR1 and CDR2: SEHNR, FQNEAQ (reference sequence). This CDR3 is 14 amino acids long. Losses at the gene ends were 3 bases for V and 8 bases for J; bases not matched to a gene: 6. CDR3: CASSLEGAGEKLFF. DNA for the CDR3: TGTGCCAGCAGCTTGGAGGGGGCTGGGGAAAAACTGTTTTTT.

J is TRBJ2-5 and V is TRBV5-1; the match to TRBD1 covers 11 bases. The germline gives CDR1 SGHRS, CDR2 YFSETQ. The CDR3 is 15 amino acids. V trimming: 4 bases; J trimming: 0 bases; junction bases outside the gene matches: 2. CDR3 sequence (DNA): TGCGCCAGCAGCATGGGACAGGGGGACCAAGAGACCCAGTACTTC. Amino acids: CASSMGQGDQETQYF.